Below, 24 T cell receptor beta chains from the same sample are listed, as sequenced in a study of response to subunit inactivated influenza vaccine. MiXCR was run by TCRdb on the RT-PCR reads, yielding one entry per CDR3 protein. Counted here are around 580,000 distinct CDR3 sequences, approximately 10% occurring once; the ten biggest clones make up roughly 10%. The sample in question was PBMCs from blood, obtained on the day of vaccination. These receptors came from a man aged 50 to 60 who received an inactivated influenza vaccine.

This clonotype turned up a few times. This rearrangement joins TRBV7-8 to TRBJ2-5; D ambiguous. The CDR3 has 12 residues. The V gene's germline CDR1 is SGHVS and CDR2 FQNEAQ. The V and J ends lost 4 bases and 8 bases respectively, with 11 bases between them. DNA of the CDR3: TGTGCCAGCAGCTCAAACAGAGATACCCAGTACTTC. Amino acids: CASSSNRDTQYF.

The chain employs TRBV5-1 and TRBJ2-6; 7 bases agree with TRBD1. The J segment lost 4 bases and the V segment lost 4 bases, leaving 5 bases of the junction unmatched. Germline V gene sequence: CDR1 SGHRS, CDR2 YFSETQ. This CDR3 has 15 residues. CDR3 in DNA: TGCGCCAGCAGCCAGACAGGGCCCGGGGCCAACGTCCTGACTTTC. Translated: CASSQTGPGANVLTF. Looking up the rest from reference TRBV5-1 and TRBJ2-6 gives the full variable domain: KAGVTQTPRYLIKTRGQQVTLSCSPISGHRSVSWYQQTPGQGLQFLFEYFSETQRNKGNFPGRFSGRQFSNSRSEMNVSTLELGDSALYLCASSQTGPGANVLTFGAGSRLTVL.

The rearrangement uses TRBV6-5 and TRBJ2-5, with TRBD1 identical over 9 bases. Germline V gene data show CDR1 as MNHEY and CDR2 as SVGAGI. The V gene end was trimmed by 4 bases and the J gene end by 5 bases; junction bases not matched to a gene: 8. The CDR3 consists of 15 residues. The CDR3: CASSLTGTGTETQYF. The DNA for the CDR3 is TGTGCCAGCAGTTTAACCGGGACAGGGACTGAGACCCAGTACTTC.

This clonotype was observed at least ten times. In DNA, the CDR3 is TGTGCCAGCAGTTCCGACAGGACTTCGAATGAGCAGTTCTTC. Protein sequence: CASSSDRTSNEQFF. The V gene is TRBV12-3 or TRBV12-4, the J gene TRBJ2-1, with D possibly being TRBD1 (6 bases). CDR3 length: 14 residues. With 4 bases removed from V and 7 bases from J, the gap between germline ends came to 14 bases.

This clonotype has just a few counts. This chain joins TRBV29-1 and TRBJ2-7, with a weak D call TRBD1 (5 bases). The CDR3 is 13 amino acids. Germline CDR1 reads SQVTM; CDR2 reads ANQGSEA. The ends were cut back, 4 bases at V and 7 bases at J, with 17 bases in the middle. The CDR3 protein is CSVGGKTSGEQYF. The CDR3 DNA sequence: TGCAGCGTTGGAGGAAAGACTTCAGGGGAGCAGTACTTC.

The sample holds a few counts of this clonotype. The CDR3 loop reads CASSLESSGAMQFF. CDR3 nucleotides: TGCGCCAGCAGCTTGGAGTCTAGCGGCGCAATGCAGTTCTTC. The chain recombines TRBV5-1 with TRBJ2-1; 7 bases agree with TRBD2. Germline V gene data show CDR1 as SGHRS and CDR2 as YFSETQ. This CDR3 spans 14 amino acids. V shed 0 bases and J 12 bases; nucleotides not matched to a gene: 9.

The chain employs TRBV6-1 and TRBJ2-5, with unresolved D. V lost 5 bases and J lost 4, with 11 bases in between. Per the germline V gene, CDR1 is MNHNS and CDR2 is SASEGT. CDR3 length equals 13 residues. The CDR3 sequence is CASSRQHGETQYF. The CDR3 region has the DNA TGTGCCAGCAGTCGGCAGCACGGAGAGACCCAGTACTTC.

This clonotype was found many times. V usage is TRBV3-1 and J usage is TRBJ2-1; the match to TRBD1 covers 8 bases. Germline lookup yields CDR1 LGHDT and CDR2 YNNKEL (reference sequence). The CDR3 is 14 residues long. V gave up 3 bases and J gave up 2 bases; unmatched junction bases: 0. Written as DNA, the CDR3 is TGTGCCAGCAGCCACAGGGGGCCCTACAATGAGCAGTTCTTC. Its protein is CASSHRGPYNEQFF.

The chain links TRBV5-1 to TRBJ2-5; 10 positions match TRBD1. Germline CDR1 is SGHRS and CDR2 is YFSETQ. V lost 4 bases to trimming and J lost 3 bases; unmatched junction nucleotides: 3. The CDR3 runs to 14 residues. CDR3 coding DNA: TGCGCCAGCAGCCGTGGACAGGGGGAAGAGACCCAGTACTTC. This codes for CASSRGQGEETQYF.

This clonotype was seen only a few times. The chain links TRBV7-2 to TRBJ2-7, with 11 nucleotides matching TRBD2. Looked up from germline, CDR1 is SGHTA and CDR2 is FQGNSA. The CDR3 extends over 17 amino acids. Unmatched junction bases numbered 7, after V lost 2 bases and J lost 1 base. The CDR3 DNA follows: TGTGCCAGCAGCTTAAAGGCCGGACTAGCGGGTTCCTACGAGCAGTACTTC. Amino acid sequence: CASSLKAGLAGSYEQYF.

This clonotype was observed many times. The chain couples TRBV5-1 to TRBJ2-5; 10 nucleotides align to TRBD2. Trimming took 1 base from V and 2 from J; bases not matched to a gene: 5. The CDR3 contains 16 residues. Germline loops: CDR1 SGHRS, CDR2 YFSETQ. Here the CDR3 DNA reads TGCGCCAGCAGCTTGTCGGCTAGCGGGAGACAAGAGACCCAGTACTTC. Its translation is CASSLSASGRQETQYF.

This clonotype has at least ten counts. The chain joins TRBV5-6 to TRBJ2-7, with a possible D match to TRBD1 (6 bases). This CDR3 spans 18 amino acids. Germline CDR1 reads SGHDT; CDR2 reads YYEEEE. The V end lost 0 bases, the J end lost 6 bases, and 25 bases lay between the germline ends. The CDR3 nucleotides are TGTGCCAGCAGCTTGGTTTTTAGGAACACAGGGACGGGGCCCGAGCAGTACTTC. This encodes CASSLVFRNTGTGPEQYF. Looking up the rest from reference TRBV5-6 and TRBJ2-7 gives the full variable domain: DAGVTQSPTHLIKTRGQQVTLRCSPKSGHDTVSWYQQALGQGPQFIFQYYEEEERQRGNFPDRFSGHQFPNYSSELNVNALLLGDSALYLCASSLVFRNTGTGPEQYFGPGTRLTVT.

This clonotype has just a few counts. This chain joins TRBV4-3 and TRBJ2-2; 10 bases map to TRBD2. Losses at the gene ends were 2 bases for V and 6 bases for J; bases not matched to a gene: 6. CDR1 LGHNA and CDR2 YSLEER come from the germline V gene. This CDR3 comprises 16 residues. The CDR3 nucleotides read TGCGCCAGCAGCCAACCCTCCGGGACTAGCGCCGGGGAGCTGTTTTTT. Translating it yields CASSQPSGTSAGELFF.

This clonotype was counted ten times or more. This chain connects TRBV4-3 to TRBJ2-1; tentatively, D is TRBD1 or TRBD2 (6 bases each). Germline CDR1 is LGHNA and CDR2 is YSLEER. The CDR3 contains 16 residues. Trimming shortened V by 3 bases and J by 2 bases, and 14 bases separated the two germline ends. The CDR3, as DNA: TGCGCCAGCAGCCAGGGCTGGAGGGGGACCTACAATGAGCAGTTCTTC. Protein sequence: CASSQGWRGTYNEQFF.

About this clonotype itself: A clone one base away is much larger, so this may be a read error. This CDR3 reads CASSQDWQRSTGELFF. The CDR3 DNA reads TGCGCCAGCAGCCAAGATTGGCAGCGCTCCACCGGGGAGCTGTTTTTT. V and J are TRBV4-3 and TRBJ2-2; no reliable D call. Per germline, CDR1 LGHNA and CDR2 YSLEER. The CDR3 runs 16 residues. V was trimmed by 0 bases and J by 4 bases, leaving 12 bases between them.

This chain connects TRBV28 to TRBJ2-1; D remains unclear. Germline V gene lookup returns CDR1 MDHEN and CDR2 SYDVKM. V lost 6 bases and J lost 8, with 5 bases in between. The CDR3 has 10 residues. The CDR3 sequence: CASSRHEQFF. The CDR3, as DNA: TGTGCCAGCAGCCGCCATGAGCAGTTCTTC.

This sequence joins TRBV25-1 and TRBJ2-2; 8 bases are a match to TRBD1. This CDR3 comprises 16 residues. V shed 5 bases and J 0 bases; nucleotides not matched to a gene: 5. Looked up from germline, CDR1 is MGHDK and CDR2 is SYGVNS. The CDR3 protein is CASSNPTGANTGELFF. The CDR3 DNA follows: TGTGCCAGCAGTAATCCGACAGGGGCGAACACCGGGGAGCTGTTTTTT.

This clonotype was found a few times. V gene TRBV12-3 or TRBV12-4 combines with J gene TRBJ2-5; no firm D call. This CDR3 has 15 residues. The V end was cut by 5 bases, the J end by 3 bases, with 16 bases between. The CDR3 reads CASSLSAGRKETQYF. In DNA, the CDR3 is TGTGCCAGCAGTCTCTCAGCCGGGCGTAAAGAGACCCAGTACTTC.

This clonotype turned up a few times. The chain has TRBV27 and TRBJ2-3, with D possibly being TRBD2 (6 bases). Trimming cost V 7 bases and J 2 bases, with 10 bases left between them. Germline lookup yields CDR1 MNHEY and CDR2 SMNVEV (reference sequence). The CDR3 is 13 residues long. The CDR3 DNA reads TGTGCCAGCACGCGGACTACCACAGATACGCAGTATTTT. This gives the protein CASTRTTTDTQYF.

The V and J genes are TRBV10-3 and TRBJ2-3; either TRBD1 or TRBD2 may supply D (5 bases each). Germline assignment: CDR1 ENHRY and CDR2 SYGVKD. CDR3 length equals 16 residues. The V end lost 0 bases, the J end lost 2 bases, and 12 bases lay between the germline ends. CDR3 sequence reads: CAISESAGTITDTQYF. CDR3 DNA: TGTGCCATCAGTGAGTCGGCAGGGACCATCACAGATACGCAGTATTTT.

The genes are TRBV30 and TRBJ2-5; D gene ambiguous. This CDR3 is built from 11 residues. V was clipped by 0 bases and J by 2 bases, with 1 base between them. Germline V CDR1 and CDR2: GTSNPN, SVGIG (reference sequence). The CDR3 region has the DNA TGTGCCTGGAGTGTACAAGAGACCCAGTACTTC. Amino acid sequence: CAWSVQETQYF.

This clonotype was counted only a few times. The CDR3 DNA sequence: TGTGCCAGCAGTTACGAGGGAACGACCTACGAGCAGTACTTC. Translating gives CASSYEGTTYEQYF. The rearrangement joins TRBV12-3 or TRBV12-4 to TRBJ2-7; tentative D call: TRBD2 (5 bases). V was pared by 4 bases and J by 2 bases, with 12 bases between. The CDR3 is 14 residues long.

This chain uses TRBV5-1 with TRBJ2-2, with a tentative D call TRBD1 (7 bases). The CDR3 loop spans 18 amino acids. Germline values: CDR1 SGHRS, CDR2 YFSETQ. Between the trimmed V and J ends, which lost 4 bases and 7 bases, there was a span of 26 bases. Written as DNA, the CDR3 is TGCGCCAGCAGCACCGCAGGGGGGCTAGCGTCCATGGTCGGGGAGCTGTTTTTT. Protein: CASSTAGGLASMVGELFF. Variable domain in full (rest from reference TRBV5-1 and TRBJ2-2): KAGVTQTPRYLIKTRGQQVTLSCSPISGHRSVSWYQQTPGQGLQFLFEYFSETQRNKGNFPGRFSGRQFSNSRSEMNVSTLELGDSALYLCASSTAGGLASMVGELFFGEGSRLTVL.

The table lists this clonotype with a few counts. V and J are TRBV12-3 or TRBV12-4 and TRBJ2-5; D gene ambiguous. V gave up 3 bases and J gave up 4 bases, with 9 bases separating them. The CDR3 loop spans 13 amino acids. CDR3 amino acids: CASSFVSPETQYF. The CDR3 bases are TGTGCCAGCAGTTTTGTGTCACCAGAGACCCAGTACTTC.